This TCR beta chain stems from a study of blood T cell repertoires in COVID-19. As for the study in general: The United States, Italy and Spain supplied acute and convalescent COVID-19 samples. PBMCs, B-cell-depleted T cells, or T cells provided the cDNA or gDNA that made up the material.

As originally analysed: Reference gene primer amplification yielded estimated nucleated cell counts. Measured with immunoSEQ multiplex PCR; TCRdb has only the in-frame clones, and not every one. Clonal size and the V and J genes are those of that table, whereas D and trimming came from the DNA. The repertoire holds roughly 14,000 clones, about three quarters seen once, with approximately 9.9% in the top ten. V shed 3 bases and J 3 bases; nucleotides not matched to a gene: 2. The CDR3 contains 13 residues. Germline-derived CDR1 and CDR2 are SGHTA and FQGNSA. The receptor comes from a man between 65 and 85 years old with acute or convalescent COVID-19. Source material: peripheral blood. This chain links TRBV7-2 with TRBJ2-7, with TRBD1 matching over 7 bases. The CDR3 nucleotides read TGTGCCAGCAGCTTTAACAGGGGCTACGAGCAGTACTTC. As protein: CASSFNRGYEQYF.